This T cell receptor beta chain was obtained from a study of shared clonotypes between healthy human individuals. Several immunoSEQ 96-well plates shared each subset's DNA, each plate a replicate. Around 32,000 T cell genomes, or approximately 280 ng DNA, went into unsorted PBMC replicate PCRs. Using immunoSEQ multiplex PCR, the repertoire was profiled, and TCRdb retains in-frame clones only, with some absent. The sample holds about 450,000 clones; more than 75% are singletons and the top ten take roughly 13%. CDR3 length: 14 amino acids. With 4 bases clipped from V and 4 bases from J, the junction kept 7 bases outside the gene matches. Germline CDR1 and CDR2: SGHRS and YFSETQ. Donors were healthy HIV-negative adults without recent acute infections or vaccinations.

Sequenced sample: PBMCs. This sequence originates from a woman aged 40 to 50 in good health. Some clones in this sample may be carry-over from other donors' samples. The chain links TRBV5-1 to TRBJ1-2, with TRBD1 identical over 7 bases. The CDR3, as DNA: TGCGCCAGCAGCCCTCCGGGACAGAGCTATGGCTACACCTTC. Translated: CASSPPGQSYGYTF.